This T cell receptor (beta chain) was retrieved from a study of blood T cell repertoires in COVID-19. Sequencing was performed with immunoSEQ multiplex PCR; in TCRdb, only in-frame clones are kept and a portion is missing. Found here are approximately 480,000 clones, approximately 92% of them singletons; the top ten hold around 0.92%. The CDR3 totals 16 residues. Germline CDR1 is KGHDR and CDR2 is SFDVKD. J was trimmed by 4 bases and V by 9 bases; bases with no gene match: 11. Sequenced: peripheral blood. The receptor was derived from a man between 18 and 35 years old with COVID-19, enrolled during active disease. The V and J genes are TRBV24-1 and TRBJ2-3, with TRBD2 matching over 11 bases. CDR3 nucleotides: TGTGCCACCGGAAATTTTAGCGGGAGGGATCCAGATACGCAGTATTTT. The encoded protein is CATGNFSGRDPDTQYF.